Below, 3 T cell receptor beta chains from the same sample are listed, as sequenced in a study of T cell responses to AZD1222 COVID-19 vaccine. Libraries were prepared by immunoSEQ multiplex PCR; TCRdb keeps only in-frame clonotypes and omits some of them. The sample carries about 130,000 clones, more than 90% recorded once. Specimen: peripheral blood, collected 28 days after the second AZD1222 dose. These receptors were collected from an adult who received the AZD1222 COVID-19 vaccine.

J is TRBJ2-2 and V is TRBV7-3, with D possibly TRBD2 on 5 matching bases. The ends were cut back, 2 bases at V and 2 bases at J, with 9 bases in the middle. CDR3 size: 15 residues. Looked up from germline, CDR1 is SGHTA and CDR2 is FQGTGA. The CDR3 nucleotides are TGTGCCAGCAGCTTATTTGGGAGCAACACCGGGGAGCTGTTTTTT. Residues: CASSLFGSNTGELFF.

The rearrangement uses TRBV5-4 and TRBJ2-3; D gene uncertain. Looked up from germline, CDR1 is SGHNT and CDR2 is YYREEE (reference sequence). The CDR3 spans 13 residues. Trimming removed 2 bases at V and 6 bases at J, with 10 bases between. CDR3 residues: CASSLAGEDTQYF. The CDR3 region has the DNA TGTGCCAGCAGCTTAGCCGGAGAGGATACGCAGTATTTT.

The gene calls are TRBV7-2 and TRBJ2-1; 7 nucleotides line up with TRBD2. Germline CDR1 is SGHTA and CDR2 is FQGNSA. The CDR3 extends over 14 amino acids. Unmatched junction bases numbered 5, after V lost 2 bases and J lost 7 bases. This CDR3 is CASSLFSGANEQFF. As DNA, the CDR3 is TGTGCCAGCAGCTTATTCAGCGGGGCTAATGAGCAGTTCTTC.